This T cell receptor beta chain emerged from a study of T cells in localized non-small cell lung cancer. Findings and caveats of the study: Among blood samples, higher T cell density accompanied longer overall survival. In adjacent lung, a median around 52 of the top 100 tumor clones were found. Uninvolved adjacent lung had the highest recorded T cell clonality, with tumor below it. Because only a single region of the tumor was sequenced, heterogeneity remains possible.

Profiled with immunoSEQ multiplex PCR; TCRdb holds only in-frame clones, not every one. Among tens of thousands of clones, around three quarters were seen once, and the ten largest hold roughly 19%. This clone showed up just a few times. Antigen specificity is unknown. The TCR was taken from a man aged 40-75 years with stage II squamous cell lung carcinoma. The specimen comprised PBMCs, sampled before any cancer treatment.

CDR3 coding DNA: TGTGCCAGTAGAACGGCAAACACTGAAGCTTTCTTT. This sequence encodes CASRTANTEAFF. The chain joins TRBV19 to TRBJ1-1; no firm D call. Trimming left V 6 bases short and J 2 bases short, with 7 bases between. Germline lookup yields CDR1 LNHDA and CDR2 SQIVND (reference sequence). The CDR3 spans 12 residues. Variable domain in full (rest from reference TRBV19 and TRBJ1-1): DGGITQSPKYLFRKEGQNVTLSCEQNLNHDAMYWYRQDPGQGLRLIYYSQIVNDFQKGDIAEGYSVSREKKESFPLTVTSAQKNPTAFYLCASRTANTEAFFGQGTRLTVV.